The 7 T cell receptor beta chains below were found in one sample sequenced in a study of identical twins. TCRdb re-called the 5' RACE reads through MiXCR, storing one row per CDR3 protein. This table holds hundreds of thousands of distinct CDR3 sequences, 5.5% to 6.5% found once. Sequenced: naive T cells sorted from blood. These receptors came from a man younger than 35 in good health.

This clonotype was seen ten or more times. This sequence joins TRBV5-1 and TRBJ2-2; TRBD1 might be the D (6 bases). The CDR3 runs 15 residues. In germline, CDR1 is SGHRS, CDR2 YFSETQ. V was shortened by 4 bases and J by 4 bases, with 14 bases between the two germline ends. The CDR3 nucleotides read TGCGCCAGCAGCCCATACAGGGAAGGCACCGGGGAGCTGTTTTTT. This codes for CASSPYREGTGELFF. Full variable domain (missing parts from reference TRBV5-1 and TRBJ2-2): KAGVTQTPRYLIKTRGQQVTLSCSPISGHRSVSWYQQTPGQGLQFLFEYFSETQRNKGNFPGRFSGRQFSNSRSEMNVSTLELGDSALYLCASSPYREGTGELFFGEGSRLTVL.

This clonotype occurred many times. Here the CDR3 DNA reads TGTGCCAGCAATTCAAACAGGGAAGAGACCCAGTACTTC. It specifies CASNSNREETQYF. The chain carries TRBV28 and TRBJ2-5; D possibly corresponds to TRBD1 (6 bases). The CDR3 runs to 13 residues. V gave up 7 bases and J gave up 3 bases, with 12 bases separating them. Germline loops: CDR1 MDHEN, CDR2 SYDVKM.

The chain recombines TRBV7-8 with TRBJ2-7; D perhaps matches TRBD1 (6 bases). There are 14 residues in the CDR3. The ends were cut back, 5 bases at V and 5 bases at J, with 16 bases in the middle. Germline values: CDR1 SGHVS, CDR2 FQNEAQ. The CDR3 sequence: CASSLRGQLDEQYV. The CDR3 DNA reads TGTGCCAGCAGCCTCCGCGGACAGTTAGACGAGCAGTACGTC.

This clonotype was detected ten times or more. The CDR3 protein is CASSQRRSDDNQPQHF. The CDR3 DNA is TGCGCCAGCAGCCAAAGGAGGAGTGACGACAATCAGCCCCAGCATTTT. The V gene is TRBV4-1, the J gene TRBJ1-5; D ambiguous. The CDR3 totals 16 residues. The germline V gene encodes CDR1 MGHRA and CDR2 YSYEKL. V lost 2 bases, J lost 3 bases, and 14 bases lay in between.

This clonotype was picked up a small number of times. The gene calls are TRBV5-1 and TRBJ2-7; D is possibly TRBD1 or TRBD2 (6 bases each). The CDR3 loop spans 15 amino acids. The V end lost 1 base, the J end lost 0 bases, and 11 bases lay between the germline ends. Germline lookup yields CDR1 SGHRS and CDR2 YFSETQ. The CDR3 nucleotides read TGCGCCAGCAGCTTGAGGCGGGACAACTCCTACGAGCAGTACTTC. The encoded protein is CASSLRRDNSYEQYF. The variable domain in full, completed from reference TRBV5-1 and TRBJ2-7, reads KAGVTQTPRYLIKTRGQQVTLSCSPISGHRSVSWYQQTPGQGLQFLFEYFSETQRNKGNFPGRFSGRQFSNSRSEMNVSTLELGDSALYLCASSLRRDNSYEQYFGPGTRLTVT.

This chain uses TRBV7-8 with TRBJ1-4, with a tentative D call TRBD1 (5 bases). The CDR3 loop spans 17 amino acids. CDR1 is SGHVS, CDR2 FQNEAQ, per germline. The germline V and J ends were trimmed by 2 bases and 5 bases, with 18 bases remaining between them. CDR3 nucleotide sequence: TGTGCCAGCAGCTTAAAGACCCAGGGATTTTGGAATGAAAAACTGTTTTTT. Its protein product is CASSLKTQGFWNEKLFF.

This clonotype was seen repeatedly, ten times or more. The junction departs from germline at one end; a sequencing error may be responsible. This chain joins TRBV12-3 or TRBV12-4 and TRBJ1-2, with 8 nucleotides matching TRBD1. The CDR3 is 13 residues long. CDR3: CATELLGGQVLNF. The CDR3 coding sequence is TGTGCCACCGAACTCCTAGGGGGACAGGTTCTTAACTTC.